A single sample is the source of the 20 T cell receptor beta chains below, sequenced in a study of T cell changes during pregnancy in multiple sclerosis. Repertoires were generated with immunoSEQ multiplex PCR, while TCRdb's copy carries only in-frame clones and drops some. The sample yields some 55,000 clones, 85% to 90% seen once. Sequencing was performed on peripheral blood from another person, used as feeder cells. These receptors originate from a human donor whose cells served as feeder cells for cultures in a pregnancy study.

This clone was observed a single time. The chain couples TRBV27 to TRBJ2-2; 9 positions agree with TRBD1. This CDR3 region has 15 residues. Per germline, CDR1 MNHEY and CDR2 SMNVEV (reference sequence). V gave up 5 bases and J gave up 5 bases; unmatched junction bases: 6. CDR3: CASSSWDRATGELFF. The DNA for the CDR3 is TGTGCCAGCAGTAGCTGGGACAGGGCAACCGGGGAGCTGTTTTTT.

The V call is TRBV7-2, the J call TRBJ2-7, with TRBD2 as a possible D gene (5 bases). Germline loops: CDR1 SGHTA, CDR2 FQGNSA. The CDR3 covers 17 residues. V gave up 6 bases and J gave up 6 bases, with 27 bases separating them. DNA of the CDR3: TGTGCCAGCAGTTTTGGCCCCCCGGGGTTCTCGGCCCCCGAGCAGTACTTC. Protein: CASSFGPPGFSAPEQYF.

The rearrangement joins TRBV28 to TRBJ1-6, with no clear D. The length of the CDR3 is 14 residues. Germline V gene lookup returns CDR1 MDHEN and CDR2 SYDVKM. Trimming removed 5 bases at V and 7 bases at J, with 12 bases between. DNA of the CDR3: TGTGCCAGCAGTACCCCGACGACCAATTCACCCCTCCACTTT. Amino acid sequence: CASSTPTTNSPLHF.

The CDR3 DNA reads TGCGCCAGCAGCTTGCCCCTCGGGGAAGGAAACACCATATATTTT. Translating gives CASSLPLGEGNTIYF. The rearrangement uses TRBV5-1 and TRBJ1-3; D ambiguous. With 1 base removed from V and 4 bases from J, the gap between germline ends came to 12 bases. CDR3 size: 15 residues. From germline, CDR1 is SGHRS and CDR2 YFSETQ.

The chain couples TRBV6-6 to TRBJ1-3; the D gene is possibly TRBD1 (6 bases). The V and J ends lost 6 bases and 3 bases respectively, with 18 bases between them. The CDR3 totals 16 residues. Germline V CDR1 and CDR2: MNHNY, SVGAGI (reference sequence). This CDR3 is CASRTTGTRGGNTIYF. The DNA of the CDR3 is TGTGCCAGCAGAACAACAGGGACGAGAGGTGGAAACACCATATATTTT.

This rearrangement joins TRBV7-3 to TRBJ2-1; possible D gene TRBD2, 5 bases. CDR3 length: 14 amino acids. CDR1 is SGHTA and CDR2 is FQGTGA in the germline V gene. V gave up 5 bases and J gave up 5 bases, with 13 bases separating them. The CDR3 DNA follows: TGTGCCAGCAGCCCGGACTGGACCGACAATGAGCAGTTCTTC. This encodes CASSPDWTDNEQFF. Combining the CDR3 with reference TRBV7-3 and TRBJ2-1 gives the whole variable domain GAGVSQTPSNKVTEKGKYVELRCDPISGHTALYWYRQSLGQGPEFLIYFQGTGAADDSGLPNDRFFAVRPEGSVSTLKIQRTERGDSAVYLCASSPDWTDNEQFFGPGTRLTVL.

The chain uses TRBV19 and TRBJ2-2; no reliable D call. The V gene lost 6 bases and the J gene lost 1 base, with 6 bases spanning the gap. The CDR3 sequence is 13 residues long. Germline lookup yields CDR1 LNHDA and CDR2 SQIVND (reference sequence). The CDR3 protein is CASSFQNTGELFF. The CDR3 nucleotides read TGTGCCAGTAGCTTTCAGAACACCGGGGAGCTGTTTTTT.

The chain combines TRBV4-1 with TRBJ1-3, with D unresolved. Trimming cost V 0 bases and J 0 bases, with 9 bases left between them. The germline gives CDR1 MGHRA, CDR2 YSYEKL. The CDR3 is 16 residues long. CDR3 sequence reads: CASSQEHTFSGNTIYF. CDR3 coding DNA: TGCGCCAGCAGCCAAGAACACACCTTCTCTGGAAACACCATATATTTT.

The CDR3 protein is CASSLTSGYEQYF. The CDR3 DNA reads TGTGCCAGCAGCCTGACTAGCGGTTACGAGCAGTACTTC. V and J are TRBV5-4 and TRBJ2-7; 9 nucleotides match TRBD2. V trimming: 4 bases; J trimming: 4 bases; junction bases outside the gene matches: 3. Germline V CDR1 and CDR2: SGHNT, YYREEE (reference sequence). This CDR3 is built from 13 residues. Together with reference TRBV5-4 and TRBJ2-7, the CDR3 gives the full variable domain: ETGVTQSPTHLIKTRGQQVTLRCSSQSGHNTVSWYQQALGQGPQFIFQYYREEENGRGNFPPRFSGLQFPNYSSELNVNALELDDSALYLCASSLTSGYEQYFGPGTRLTVT.

This sequence joins TRBV2 and TRBJ1-2; weak D call: TRBD1 (5 bases). The germline gives CDR1 SNHLY, CDR2 FYNNEI. Trimming pared 1 base from V and 8 bases from J, leaving 14 bases between. The CDR3 length is 14 residues. The CDR3 loop is CASSEVRVLGGYTF. In DNA, the CDR3 is TGTGCCAGCAGTGAAGTCAGGGTGTTGGGGGGCTACACCTTC.

This clone was found a few times. The genes are TRBV7-9 and TRBJ1-2; D not resolved. The CDR3 is made up of 14 amino acids. Germline lookup yields CDR1 SEHNR and CDR2 FQNEAQ (reference sequence). With 3 bases removed from V and 6 bases from J, the gap between germline ends came to 14 bases. The CDR3 sequence is CASSFSNGVDGYTF. CDR3 nucleotide sequence: TGTGCCAGCAGCTTTAGTAACGGAGTAGATGGCTACACCTTC.

In regard to this clone: At one of its ends the junction is not consistent with the germline gene, which may arise from a read error. The chain has TRBV6-5 and TRBJ1-2; D is unclear. The CDR3 length is 11 residues. The germline V gene encodes CDR1 MNHEY and CDR2 SVGAGI. The CDR3 nucleotides read TGTGTCAGCATCTGGTTGGGGGGCTACACCTTC. Translating gives CVSIWLGGYTF.

The rearrangement joins TRBV7-2 to TRBJ2-2; a weak D match, TRBD2 (6 bases). V was shortened by 0 bases and J by 5 bases, with 7 bases between the two germline ends. The CDR3 runs 14 residues. Germline loops: CDR1 SGHTA, CDR2 FQGNSA. The CDR3 sequence: CASSLAGGTGELFF. The CDR3, as DNA: TGTGCCAGCAGCTTAGCGGGAGGAACCGGGGAGCTGTTTTTT.

This clone was seen a few times. The chain joins TRBV28 to TRBJ1-5, with TRBD1 identical over 7 bases. Germline values: CDR1 MDHEN, CDR2 SYDVKM. The J segment lost 6 bases and the V segment lost 8 bases, leaving 4 bases of the junction unmatched. The CDR3 has 12 amino acids. The CDR3 DNA reads TGTGCCAGCCGGGACAGTGCTCAGCCCCAGCATTTT. This codes for CASRDSAQPQHF.

The rearrangement links TRBV6-5 to TRBJ1-2; no definite D call. CDR3 length equals 12 residues. V lost 6 bases and J lost 1, with 6 bases in between. Germline CDR1 reads MNHEY; CDR2 reads SVGAGI. In nucleotides, the CDR3 is TGTGCCAGCAGGGGTCGTAACTATGGCTACACCTTC. Its translation is CASRGRNYGYTF.

The chain links TRBV5-1 to TRBJ2-3, with TRBD1 as a possible D gene (5 bases). Trimming removed 3 bases at V and 0 bases at J, with 17 bases between. The V gene's germline CDR1 is SGHRS and CDR2 YFSETQ. The CDR3 contains 17 residues. CDR3 sequence: CASSSGQFVHSTDTQYF. The CDR3 bases are TGCGCCAGCAGCTCCGGACAATTCGTACATAGCACAGATACGCAGTATTTT.

The rearrangement links TRBV6-5 to TRBJ1-4; no clear D gene. This CDR3 contains 15 residues. V lost 5 bases and J lost 7, with 17 bases in between. Germline V gene sequence: CDR1 MNHEY, CDR2 SVGAGI. This chain's CDR3 is CASSQITAKLEKLFF. Here the CDR3 DNA reads TGTGCCAGCAGTCAAATCACAGCAAAACTTGAAAAACTGTTTTTT.

V gene TRBV29-1 combines with J gene TRBJ2-1; D perhaps matches TRBD2 (6 bases). CDR1 is SQVTM, CDR2 ANQGSEA, per germline. Trimming pared 5 bases from V and 1 base from J, leaving 12 bases between. The CDR3 is made up of 14 amino acids. The chain's CDR3 is CSVTDGSSYNEQFF. The CDR3 DNA sequence: TGCAGCGTTACGGACGGGAGTTCCTACAATGAGCAGTTCTTC.

This clone was seen once. The CDR3 coding sequence is TGTGCCAGCAGTTTAAGGGTCGCCAGACTTTACACTGAAGCTTTCTTT. Translated, it gives CASSLRVARLYTEAFF. The chain employs TRBV27 and TRBJ1-1; D is undetermined. CDR3 length: 16 residues. V was trimmed by 2 bases and J by 3 bases, leaving 16 bases between them. Germline CDR1 MNHEY, CDR2 SMNVEV (reference sequence).

The chain employs TRBV5-1 and TRBJ1-1; 8 positions agree with TRBD1. The CDR3 totals 16 residues. The junction had 9 bases not matched to a gene; V was cut back by 5 bases and J by 0 bases. Germline CDR1 and CDR2: SGHRS and YFSETQ. CDR3 in amino acids: CASRTGTGTLNTEAFF. In DNA, the CDR3 is TGCGCCAGCAGGACCGGGACAGGTACTCTGAACACTGAAGCTTTCTTT. The variable domain in full, completed from reference TRBV5-1 and TRBJ1-1, reads KAGVTQTPRYLIKTRGQQVTLSCSPISGHRSVSWYQQTPGQGLQFLFEYFSETQRNKGNFPGRFSGRQFSNSRSEMNVSTLELGDSALYLCASRTGTGTLNTEAFFGQGTRLTVV.